Listed here are 23 T cell receptor beta chains from one sample, sequenced in a study of blood T cell repertoires in COVID-19. Using immunoSEQ multiplex PCR, the repertoire was profiled, and TCRdb retains in-frame clones only, with some absent. This sample has approximately 260,000 clones; around nine tenths occur once, and the top ten carry around 2%. The sample taken for sequencing was PBMCs or T cells enriched from blood (not recorded which). The receptor source for this set is a young woman who had recovered from COVID-19.

J is TRBJ1-4 and V is TRBV4-1; the D is unclear. Deletions cut 3 bases from V and 5 bases from J, with 10 bases between. This CDR3 is built from 14 residues. CDR1 is MGHRA and CDR2 is YSYEKL in the germline V gene. CDR3 sequence (DNA): TGCGCCAGCAGCCACCTGCGGTTAAATGAAAAACTGTTTTTT. Translation: CASSHLRLNEKLFF.

This clone showed up just once. The chain joins TRBV11-3 to TRBJ1-2; maybe TRBD1 (5 bases). V was trimmed by 1 base and J by 8 bases, leaving 23 bases between them. Germline assignment: CDR1 SGHNT and CDR2 YENEEA. This CDR3 region has 17 residues. DNA of the CDR3: TGTGCCAGCAGCTTAGGGTACGGGAGTCCAGGGCTAGACGGCTACACCTTC. Translation: CASSLGYGSPGLDGYTF. The complete variable domain, with remaining parts taken from reference TRBV11-3 and TRBJ1-2, reads EAGVVQSPRYKIIEKKQPVAFWCNPISGHNTLYWYLQNLGQGPELLIRYENEEAVDDSQLPKDRFSAERLKGVDSTLKIQPAELGDSAVYLCASSLGYGSPGLDGYTFGSGTRLTVV.

The J gene is TRBJ2-2, the V gene TRBV6-5; weak D call: TRBD2 (6 bases). Germline V gives CDR1 MNHEY, CDR2 SVGAGI. The V end was cut by 7 bases, the J end by 7 bases, with 10 bases between. The CDR3 sequence is 12 residues long. CDR3 sequence reads: CASTSGDGELFF. Here the CDR3 DNA reads TGTGCCAGCACCTCGGGGGACGGGGAGCTGTTTTTT.

This clone was detected only once. The chain has TRBV5-4 and TRBJ1-2, with a weak D call TRBD1 (6 bases). V lost 1 base and J lost 10, with 20 bases in between. CDR1 SGHNT and CDR2 YYREEE come from the germline V gene (reference sequence). The CDR3 totals 15 residues. The CDR3 nucleotides are TGTGCCAGCAGCTTGCTACCGGGACACCAGTCCGACTACACCTTC. The encoded protein is CASSLLPGHQSDYTF.

The rearrangement uses TRBV19 and TRBJ2-7, with 9 bases lining up with TRBD1. J lost 3 bases, V lost 4 bases, and 7 bases had no gene match. CDR3 size: 15 residues. CDR1 and CDR2 (germline): LNHDA, SQIVND (reference sequence). CDR3: CASSTGTGPYYEQYF. The CDR3 coding sequence is TGTGCCAGTAGTACTGGGACAGGGCCATACTACGAGCAGTACTTC.

This clone was counted once. The chain joins TRBV18 to TRBJ1-1; D ambiguous. The CDR3 runs to 14 residues. The V end was cut by 8 bases, the J end by 1 base, with 14 bases between. The germline CDR1 and CDR2 sequences are KGHSH and LQKENI. Here the CDR3 DNA reads TGTGCCAGCGCCAAGTTAGAGGGGAACACTGAAGCTTTCTTT. Protein sequence: CASAKLEGNTEAFF. The whole variable domain, filled in from reference TRBV18 and TRBJ1-1, reads NAGVMQNPRHLVRRRGQEARLRCSPMKGHSHVYWYRQLPEEGLKFMVYLQKENIIDESGMPKERFSAEFPKEGPSILRIQQVVRGDSAAYFCASAKLEGNTEAFFGQGTRLTVV.

This chain uses TRBV5-6 with TRBJ1-2, with 7 bases that match TRBD1. The CDR3 length is 14 residues. V lost 4 bases and J lost 2; bases outside the gene matches: 5. CDR1 is SGHDT and CDR2 is YYEEEE in the germline V gene. The CDR3 loop is CASSHPGQNYGYTF. As DNA, the CDR3 is TGTGCCAGCAGCCACCCGGGACAGAACTATGGCTACACCTTC.

The V gene is TRBV7-2, the J gene TRBJ2-5; TRBD2 agrees at 9 bases. V shed 1 base, J shed 4 bases, and the junction held 7 bases outside the gene matches. Germline assignment: CDR1 SGHTA and CDR2 FQGNSA. The CDR3 is 16 residues long. This CDR3 reads CASSLGLAGDGETQYF. DNA of the CDR3: TGTGCCAGCAGCTTAGGTTTAGCGGGGGATGGAGAGACCCAGTACTTC.

Only one count was recorded for this clone. The J gene is TRBJ2-3, the V gene TRBV19, with D perhaps matching TRBD2 (6 bases). V was clipped by 7 bases and J by 6 bases, with 23 bases between them. The CDR3 consists of 16 residues. The germline V gene has CDR1 LNHDA and CDR2 SQIVND (reference sequence). The CDR3 DNA follows: TGTGCCAGTACCAGTGGGGACTCCCGGCCGTCCGATACGCAGTATTTT. Encoded protein: CASTSGDSRPSDTQYF.

The chain recombines TRBV3-1 (or the pseudogene TRBV3-2) with TRBJ2-5; D is unresolved. Germline CDR1 reads LGHDT; CDR2 reads YNNKEL (reference sequence). The CDR3 runs 12 residues. Trimming took 0 bases from V and 5 from J, leaving 4 bases between them. As DNA, the CDR3 is TGTGCCAGCAGCCAAGATGAGGAGACCCAGTACTTC. Translated, it gives CASSQDEETQYF.

This chain connects TRBV6-1 to TRBJ1-5; D is undetermined. In germline, CDR1 is MNHNS, CDR2 SASEGT. Deletions cut 2 bases from V and 0 bases from J, with 8 bases between. The CDR3 is made up of 15 amino acids. The CDR3 DNA reads TGTGCCAGCAGTGAAACACAGCTTAGCAATCAGCCCCAGCATTTT. Residues: CASSETQLSNQPQHF.

The chain carries TRBV3-1 (or the pseudogene TRBV3-2) and TRBJ2-7, with 8 bases identical to TRBD1. J gave up 3 bases and V 3 bases, and 4 bases lay outside the gene matches. Germline V CDR1 and CDR2: LGHDT, YNNKEL (reference sequence). The CDR3 spans 14 residues. The DNA of the CDR3 is TGTGCCAGCAGCCACTCCGGGACAGGCTACGAGCAGTACTTC. This encodes CASSHSGTGYEQYF.

This clone was counted only a few times. The chain has TRBV11-2 and TRBJ2-3, with 14 bases that match TRBD2. CDR1 is SGHAT and CDR2 is FQNNGV in the germline V gene. The CDR3 covers 18 residues. V dropped 5 bases and J dropped 6; count of bases not matched to a gene: 13. The CDR3 spells CASSPNIRTSGRSDTQYF. CDR3 in DNA: TGTGCCAGCAGCCCTAACATTCGGACTAGCGGGAGGTCCGATACGCAGTATTTT.

V is TRBV28 and J is TRBJ2-7, with 8 bases aligning to TRBD1. With V trimmed by 5 bases and J by 3 bases, 6 bases remained unmatched. Looked up from germline, CDR1 is MDHEN and CDR2 is SYDVKM. This CDR3 is built from 14 residues. The CDR3 region has the DNA TGTGCCAGCAGTGGACCCGACAGGGGCTACGAGCAGTACTTC. Its translation: CASSGPDRGYEQYF.

V gene TRBV12-3 or TRBV12-4 combines with J gene TRBJ1-2; D may be TRBD1 (6 bases). The CDR3 consists of 13 residues. V was cut by 3 bases and J by 5 bases, with 10 bases left in between. DNA for the CDR3: TGTGCCAGCAGTTTTCAGGGGAGATATGGCTACACCTTC. The encoded protein is CASSFQGRYGYTF.

In this sample, this clone turned up once. This chain uses TRBV9 with TRBJ1-6, with D perhaps TRBD1 (5 bases). This CDR3 spans 14 amino acids. V gave up 3 bases and J gave up 9 bases, with 13 bases separating them. CDR1 SGDLS and CDR2 YYNGEE come from the germline V gene. The CDR3 DNA reads TGTGCCAGCAGCGCCCAGGGCTACGGTTCACCCCTCCACTTT. It specifies CASSAQGYGSPLHF.

The gene calls are TRBV19 and TRBJ2-1, with 15 nucleotides matching TRBD2. The CDR3 contains 16 residues. Germline V gives CDR1 LNHDA, CDR2 SQIVND (reference sequence). V lost 4 bases, J lost 7 bases, and 5 bases stayed unmatched. CDR3 protein: CASSRGLAGGRNEQFF. CDR3 bases: TGTGCCAGTAGTAGAGGACTAGCGGGAGGGCGGAATGAGCAGTTCTTC.

The chain employs TRBV6-5 and TRBJ2-7; TRBD1 matches 7 bases. Trimming took 6 bases from V and 2 from J; bases not matched to a gene: 7. CDR3 length: 14 amino acids. CDR1 and CDR2 (germline): MNHEY, SVGAGI. CDR3 amino acids: CASSYTGTAYEQYF. CDR3 nucleotides: TGTGCCAGCAGCTACACAGGGACAGCCTACGAGCAGTACTTC.

This chain joins TRBV29-1 and TRBJ2-7, with D possibly being TRBD1 (6 bases). V was clipped by 3 bases and J by 3 bases, with 12 bases between them. This CDR3 has 13 residues. The V gene's germline CDR1 is SQVTM and CDR2 ANQGSEA. The CDR3 protein is CSVETGVNYEQYF. In nucleotides, the CDR3 is TGCAGCGTTGAGACAGGAGTTAACTACGAGCAGTACTTC.

This sequence joins TRBV5-4 and TRBJ1-2, with TRBD1 identical over 10 bases. V gave up 5 bases and J gave up 2 bases; unmatched junction bases: 6. The CDR3 runs to 15 residues. Germline loops: CDR1 SGHNT, CDR2 YYREEE (reference sequence). The CDR3 spells CASRRDRGRNYGYTF. The CDR3 coding sequence is TGTGCCAGCAGACGCGACAGGGGGCGGAACTATGGCTACACCTTC.

The chain couples TRBV19 to TRBJ1-6; D possibly corresponds to TRBD1 (5 bases). The CDR3 is 15 residues long. CDR1 is LNHDA, CDR2 SQIVND, per germline (reference sequence). V lost 3 bases and J lost 7, with 13 bases in between. CDR3 loop: CASSIRARANSPLHF. CDR3 in DNA: TGTGCCAGTAGTATTAGGGCCAGGGCAAATTCACCCCTCCACTTT.

V usage is TRBV3-1 (or the pseudogene TRBV3-2) and J usage is TRBJ1-1, with D possibly TRBD1 on 5 matching bases. V was clipped by 4 bases and J by 1 base, with 10 bases between them. The germline gives CDR1 LGHDT, CDR2 YNNKEL (reference sequence). The CDR3 has 14 amino acids. The CDR3 here is CASSRSQGNTEAFF. Written as DNA, the CDR3 is TGTGCCAGCAGCCGCTCGCAGGGGAACACTGAAGCTTTCTTT.

The chain carries TRBV6-2 or TRBV6-3 and TRBJ1-2, with a possible D match to TRBD1 (5 bases). This CDR3 is 11 amino acids long. Per germline, CDR1 MNHEY and CDR2 SVGEGT. The ends were cut back, 5 bases at V and 8 bases at J, with 9 bases in the middle. CDR3 region: CASSRRVGYTF. CDR3 DNA: TGTGCCAGCAGTCGCAGGGTCGGCTACACCTTC.